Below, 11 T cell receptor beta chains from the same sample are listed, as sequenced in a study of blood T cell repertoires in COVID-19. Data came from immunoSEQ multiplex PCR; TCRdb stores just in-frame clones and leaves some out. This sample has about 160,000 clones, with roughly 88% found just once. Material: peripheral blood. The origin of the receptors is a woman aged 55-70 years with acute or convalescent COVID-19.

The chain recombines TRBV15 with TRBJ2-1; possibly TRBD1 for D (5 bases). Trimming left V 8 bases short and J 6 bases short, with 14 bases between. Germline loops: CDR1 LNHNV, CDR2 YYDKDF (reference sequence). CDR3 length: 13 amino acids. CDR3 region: CATGWLGVNEQFF. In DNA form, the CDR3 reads TGTGCCACCGGGTGGCTAGGGGTCAATGAGCAGTTCTTC.

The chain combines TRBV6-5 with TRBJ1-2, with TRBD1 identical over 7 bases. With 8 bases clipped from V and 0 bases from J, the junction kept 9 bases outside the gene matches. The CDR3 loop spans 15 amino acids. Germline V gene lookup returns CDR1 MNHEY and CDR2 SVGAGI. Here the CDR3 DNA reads TGTGCCAGCGGCCCTCCAGGGGGAACTAACTATGGCTACACCTTC. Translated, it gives CASGPPGGTNYGYTF.

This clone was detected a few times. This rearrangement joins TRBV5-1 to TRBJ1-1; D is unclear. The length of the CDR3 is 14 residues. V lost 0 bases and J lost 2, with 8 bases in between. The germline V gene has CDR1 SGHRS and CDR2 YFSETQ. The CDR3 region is CASSLVGANTEAFF. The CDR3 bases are TGCGCCAGCAGCTTGGTGGGCGCAAACACTGAAGCTTTCTTT.

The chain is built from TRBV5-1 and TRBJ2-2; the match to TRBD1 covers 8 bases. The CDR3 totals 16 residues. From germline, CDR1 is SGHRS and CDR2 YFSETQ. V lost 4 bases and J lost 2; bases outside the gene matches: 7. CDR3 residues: CASSSTGQGNTGELFF. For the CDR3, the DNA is TGCGCCAGCAGCAGCACCGGACAGGGAAACACCGGGGAGCTGTTTTTT.

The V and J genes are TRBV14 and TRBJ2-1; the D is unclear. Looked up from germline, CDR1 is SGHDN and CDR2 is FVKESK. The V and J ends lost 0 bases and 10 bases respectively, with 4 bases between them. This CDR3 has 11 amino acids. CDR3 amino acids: CASSQDIEQFF. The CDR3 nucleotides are TGTGCCAGCAGCCAAGATATCGAGCAGTTCTTC.

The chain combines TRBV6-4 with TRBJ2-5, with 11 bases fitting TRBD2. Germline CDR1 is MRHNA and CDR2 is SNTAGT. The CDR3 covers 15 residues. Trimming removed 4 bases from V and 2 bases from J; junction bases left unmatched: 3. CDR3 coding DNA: TGTGCCAGCAGTGGGACTAGCGGGCCTCAAGAGACCCAGTACTTC. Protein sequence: CASSGTSGPQETQYF.

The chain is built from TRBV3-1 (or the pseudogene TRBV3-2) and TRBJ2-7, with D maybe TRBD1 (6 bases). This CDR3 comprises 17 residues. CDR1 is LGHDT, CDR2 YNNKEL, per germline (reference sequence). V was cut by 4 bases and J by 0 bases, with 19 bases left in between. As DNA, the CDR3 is TGTGCCAGCAGCCTAAGGGGGTCGACAGCGGTCTCCTACGAGCAGTACTTC. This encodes CASSLRGSTAVSYEQYF.

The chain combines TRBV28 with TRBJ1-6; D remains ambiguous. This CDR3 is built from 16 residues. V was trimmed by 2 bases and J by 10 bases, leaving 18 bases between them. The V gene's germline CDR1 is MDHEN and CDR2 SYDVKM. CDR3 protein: CASSLGIREVGSPLHF. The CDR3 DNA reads TGTGCCAGCAGTTTAGGGATTCGGGAGGTGGGCTCACCCCTCCACTTT.

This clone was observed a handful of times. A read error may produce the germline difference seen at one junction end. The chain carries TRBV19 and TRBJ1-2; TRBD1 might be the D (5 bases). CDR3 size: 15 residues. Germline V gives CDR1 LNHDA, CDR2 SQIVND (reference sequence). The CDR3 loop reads CCRLGGNLANYGYTF. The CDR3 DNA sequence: TGCTGCCGTCTCGGGGGGAACCTAGCTAACTATGGCTACACCTTC. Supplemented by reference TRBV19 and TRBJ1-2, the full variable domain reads DGGITQSPKYLFRKEGQNVTLSCEQNLNHDAMYWYRQDPGQGLRLIYYSQIVNDFQKGDIAEGYSVSREKKESFPLTVTSAQKNPTAFYLCCRLGGNLANYGYTFGSGTRLTVV.

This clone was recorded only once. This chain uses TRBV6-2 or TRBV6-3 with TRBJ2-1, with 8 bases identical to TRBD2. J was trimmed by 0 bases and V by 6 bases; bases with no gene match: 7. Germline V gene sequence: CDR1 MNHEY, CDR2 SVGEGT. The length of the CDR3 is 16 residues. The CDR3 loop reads CASSDPRGASYNEQFF. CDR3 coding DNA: TGTGCCAGCAGCGACCCGCGGGGGGCCTCCTACAATGAGCAGTTCTTC.

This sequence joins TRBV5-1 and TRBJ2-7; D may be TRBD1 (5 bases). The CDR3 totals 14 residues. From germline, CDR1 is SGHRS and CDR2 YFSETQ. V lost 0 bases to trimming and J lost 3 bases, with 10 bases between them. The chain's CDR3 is CASSLVDSLYEQYF. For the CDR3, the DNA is TGCGCCAGCAGCTTGGTTGACAGTCTCTACGAGCAGTACTTC.